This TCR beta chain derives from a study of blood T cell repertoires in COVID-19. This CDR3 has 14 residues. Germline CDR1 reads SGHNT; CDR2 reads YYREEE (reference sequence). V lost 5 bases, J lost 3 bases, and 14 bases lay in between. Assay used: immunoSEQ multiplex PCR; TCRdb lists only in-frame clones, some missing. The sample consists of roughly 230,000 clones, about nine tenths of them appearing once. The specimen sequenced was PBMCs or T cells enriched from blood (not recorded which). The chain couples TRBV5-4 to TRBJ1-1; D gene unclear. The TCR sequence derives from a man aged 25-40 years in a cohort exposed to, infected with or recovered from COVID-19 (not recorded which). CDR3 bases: TGTGCCAGCAGGCGGGTAGGGTTGGACACTGAAGCTTTCTTT. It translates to CASRRVGLDTEAFF.